This TCR beta chain was captured in a study of T cell responses to AZD1222 COVID-19 vaccine. Sequencing used immunoSEQ multiplex PCR; TCRdb keeps in-frame clones, though not all of them. This repertoire shows about 90,000 clones, 75% to 90% found once; its top ten account for more than 4%. This CDR3 has 12 amino acids. Trimming took 5 bases from V and 2 from J, leaving 7 bases between them. Germline lookup yields CDR1 MNHEY and CDR2 SVGEGT. Findings of the study overall: Only after the peak T cell response were repertoires sampled.

Worth noting for this clone: Its antigen is not identified.

This sequence was found in an adult who received the AZD1222 COVID-19 vaccine. V is TRBV6-2 or TRBV6-3 and J is TRBJ2-7; D unresolved. The sample here was peripheral blood, taken 28 days after the second AZD1222 dose. CDR3 residues: CASSDPPYEQYF. The DNA for the CDR3 is TGTGCCAGCAGTGATCCCCCCTACGAGCAGTACTTC.